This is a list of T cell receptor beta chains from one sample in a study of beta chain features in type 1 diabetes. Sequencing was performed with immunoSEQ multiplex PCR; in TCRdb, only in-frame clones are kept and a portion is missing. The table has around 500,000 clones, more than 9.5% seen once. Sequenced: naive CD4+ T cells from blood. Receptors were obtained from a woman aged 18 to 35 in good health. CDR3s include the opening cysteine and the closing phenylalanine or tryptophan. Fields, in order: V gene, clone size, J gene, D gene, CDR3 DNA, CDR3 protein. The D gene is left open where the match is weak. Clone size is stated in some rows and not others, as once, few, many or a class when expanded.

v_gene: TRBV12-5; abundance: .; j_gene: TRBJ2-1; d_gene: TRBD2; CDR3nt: TGTGCTAGTGGCAGCGGGAGCGTTGTAAATGAGCAGTTCTTC; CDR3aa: CASGSGSVVNEQFF
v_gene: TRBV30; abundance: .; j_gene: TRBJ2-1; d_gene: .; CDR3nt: TGTGCCTGGAGGCGGGGTACAGGGAGTGAGCAGTTCTTC; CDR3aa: CAWRRGTGSEQFF
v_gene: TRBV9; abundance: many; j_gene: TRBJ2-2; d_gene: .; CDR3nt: TGTGCCAGCAGCGTAAGCACCGCGGAGCTGTTTTTT; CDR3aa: CASSVSTAELFF
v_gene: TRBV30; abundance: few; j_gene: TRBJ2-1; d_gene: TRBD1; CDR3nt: TGTGCCTGGAGTCTATACGCTAACAGGGGATCCGAGCAGTTCTTC; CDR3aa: CAWSLYANRGSEQFF
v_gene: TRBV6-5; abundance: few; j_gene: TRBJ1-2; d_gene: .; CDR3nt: TGTGCCAGCAGTTACCTCGTGCAGGGAGCAGATGGCTACACCTTC; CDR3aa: CASSYLVQGADGYTF
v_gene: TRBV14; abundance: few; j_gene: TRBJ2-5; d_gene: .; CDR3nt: TGTGCCAGCAGCCAAGCAGGGAAAGAGACCCAGTACTTC; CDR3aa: CASSQAGKETQYF
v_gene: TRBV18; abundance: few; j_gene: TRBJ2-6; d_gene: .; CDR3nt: TGTGCCAGCTCGGCGCTGGAGGCCAACGTCCTGACTTTC; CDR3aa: CASSALEANVLTF
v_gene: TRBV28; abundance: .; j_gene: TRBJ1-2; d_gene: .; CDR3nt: TGTGCCAGCAGTTCCTCTCTGGGCGCCGGGACGGAGAACTATGGCTACACCTTC; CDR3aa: CASSSSLGAGTENYGYTF
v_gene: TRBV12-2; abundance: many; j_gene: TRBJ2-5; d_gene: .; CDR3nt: TGTGCAAGTCGCCCCGACAGGGGCCGAGAGACCCAGTACTTC; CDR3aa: CASRPDRGRETQYF
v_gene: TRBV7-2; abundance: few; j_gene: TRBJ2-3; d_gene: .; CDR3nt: TGTGCCAGCAGCTTAGTAATCACTAGCACAGATACGCAGTATTTT; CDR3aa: CASSLVITSTDTQYF
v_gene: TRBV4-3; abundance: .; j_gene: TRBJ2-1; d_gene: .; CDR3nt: TGCGCCAGCAGCCAGAGATTGGGGTCCTACAATGAGCAGTTCTTC; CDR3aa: CASSQRLGSYNEQFF
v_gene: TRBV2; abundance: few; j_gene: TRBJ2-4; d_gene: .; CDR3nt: TGTGCCAGCAGTGGGACGGAAAACATTCAGTACTTC; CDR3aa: CASSGTENIQYF
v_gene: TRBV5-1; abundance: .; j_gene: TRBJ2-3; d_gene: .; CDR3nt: TGCGCCAGCAGCTTGGAACGGGTCACAGATACGCAGTATTTT; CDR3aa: CASSLERVTDTQYF
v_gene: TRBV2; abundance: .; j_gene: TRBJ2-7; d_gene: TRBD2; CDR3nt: TGTGCCAGCAGTGAAGATGGGACTAGCGAGTACGAGCAGTACTTC; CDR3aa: CASSEDGTSEYEQYF
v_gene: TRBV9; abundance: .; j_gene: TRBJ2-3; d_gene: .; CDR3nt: TGTGCCAGCAGTACGACATCACGGAACGATGTGCAGTATTTT; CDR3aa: CASSTTSRNDVQYF
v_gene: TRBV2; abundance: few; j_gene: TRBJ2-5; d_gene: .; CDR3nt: TGTGCCAGCAGTTTACGTCGGGGACAAGAGACCCAGTACTTC; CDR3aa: CASSLRRGQETQYF
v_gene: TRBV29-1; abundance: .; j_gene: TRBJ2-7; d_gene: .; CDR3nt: TGCAGCGTTGCAGGTGGGGAACTTGGGGAGCAGTACTTC; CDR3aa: CSVAGGELGEQYF
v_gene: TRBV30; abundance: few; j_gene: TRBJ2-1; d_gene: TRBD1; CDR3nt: TGTGCCTGGGGTAGAGATCGGACAGGGTACTACAATGAGCAGTTCTTC; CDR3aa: CAWGRDRTGYYNEQFF
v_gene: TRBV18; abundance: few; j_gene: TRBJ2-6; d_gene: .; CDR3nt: TGTGCCAGCTCACAGGTCGACTCTGGGGCCAACGTCCTGACTTTC; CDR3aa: CASSQVDSGANVLTF
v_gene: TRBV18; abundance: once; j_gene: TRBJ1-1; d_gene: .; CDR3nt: TGTGCCAGCTCACCTCTAACCTCACAGTTCGCGGAGTGGGAAGCTTTCTTT; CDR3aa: CASSPLTSQFAEWEAFF
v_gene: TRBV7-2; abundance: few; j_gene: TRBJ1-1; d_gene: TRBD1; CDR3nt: TGTGCCAGCAGCCCAGGGACAGGGGGCTTCACTGAAGCTTTCTTT; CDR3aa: CASSPGTGGFTEAFF
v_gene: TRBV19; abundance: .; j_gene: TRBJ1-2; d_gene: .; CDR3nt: TGTGCCAGTAGTATGGCAGTTATTTACTATGGCTACACCTTC; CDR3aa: CASSMAVIYYGYTF
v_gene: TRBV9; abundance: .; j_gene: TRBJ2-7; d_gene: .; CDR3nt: TGTGCCAGCAGCGGGCCCGATTACGAGCAGTACTTC; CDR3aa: CASSGPDYEQYF
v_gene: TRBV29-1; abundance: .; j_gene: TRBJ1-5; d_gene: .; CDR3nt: TGCAGCGTTGGGGCAGGGGACATCGGTCAGCCCCAGCATTTT; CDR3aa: CSVGAGDIGQPQHF
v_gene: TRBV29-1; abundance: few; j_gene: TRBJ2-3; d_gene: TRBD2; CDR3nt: TGCAGCGTAAGCGGGACCAGCACAGATACGCAGTATTTT; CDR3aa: CSVSGTSTDTQYF
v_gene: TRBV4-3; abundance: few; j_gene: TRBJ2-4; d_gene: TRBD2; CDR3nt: TGCGCCAGCAGCCAAGAAGGAGGGAGGGGAAGGTCAAACATTCAGTACTTC; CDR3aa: CASSQEGGRGRSNIQYF
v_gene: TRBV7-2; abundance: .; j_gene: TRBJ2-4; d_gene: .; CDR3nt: TGTGCCAGCAGCCCTGGATTACGGAAGGCCAAAAACATTCAGTACTTC; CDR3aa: CASSPGLRKAKNIQYF
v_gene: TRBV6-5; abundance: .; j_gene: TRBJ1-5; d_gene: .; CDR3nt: TGTGCCAGCAGTTACGACCCTTGTCAGCCCCAGCATTTT; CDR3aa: CASSYDPCQPQHF
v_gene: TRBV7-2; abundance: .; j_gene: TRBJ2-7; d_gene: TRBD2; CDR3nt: TGTGCCAGCAGCCCCCGTAGCGGGGTCTACGAGCAGTACTTC; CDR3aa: CASSPRSGVYEQYF
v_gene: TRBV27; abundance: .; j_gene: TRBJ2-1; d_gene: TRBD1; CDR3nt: TGTGCCAGCAGTTACAGGGGCTACAATGAGCAGTTCTTC; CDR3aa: CASSYRGYNEQFF
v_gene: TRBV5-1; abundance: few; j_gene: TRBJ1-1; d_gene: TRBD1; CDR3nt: TGCGCCAGCAGGGCGGGACAGGGTCCCATGAACACTGAAGCTTTCTTT; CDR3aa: CASRAGQGPMNTEAFF
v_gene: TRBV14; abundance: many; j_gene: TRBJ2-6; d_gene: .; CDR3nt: TGTGCCAGCAGCCAAGTAATCGCGGGCTCTGGGGCCAACGTCCTGACTTTC; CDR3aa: CASSQVIAGSGANVLTF
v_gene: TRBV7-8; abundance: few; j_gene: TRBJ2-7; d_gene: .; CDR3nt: TGTGCCAGCAGCTTAATGGGCTCGACAGAGCAGTACTTC; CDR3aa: CASSLMGSTEQYF
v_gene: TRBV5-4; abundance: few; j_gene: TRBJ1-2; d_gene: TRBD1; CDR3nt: TGTGCCAGCAGCTCAGCCAGCGACAGGGTTAGCTATGGCTACACCTTC; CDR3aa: CASSSASDRVSYGYTF
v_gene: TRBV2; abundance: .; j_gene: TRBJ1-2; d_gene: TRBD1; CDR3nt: TGTGCCAGCAGTTGGGACAGGGGACGTGGCTACACCTTC; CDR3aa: CASSWDRGRGYTF
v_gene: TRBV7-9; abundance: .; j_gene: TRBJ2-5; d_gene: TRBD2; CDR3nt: TGTGCCAGCAGCCGTAGCGGGACCTTACAAGAGACCCAGTACTTC; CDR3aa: CASSRSGTLQETQYF
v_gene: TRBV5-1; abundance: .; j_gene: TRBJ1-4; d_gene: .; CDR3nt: TGCGCCAGCGCGCTACAAGGGCTGAATGAAAAACTGTTTTTT; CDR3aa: CASALQGLNEKLFF
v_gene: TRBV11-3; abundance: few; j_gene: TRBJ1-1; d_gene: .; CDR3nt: TGTGCCAGCAAATGGGGGGCTGAAGCTTTCTTT; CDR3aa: CASKWGAEAFF
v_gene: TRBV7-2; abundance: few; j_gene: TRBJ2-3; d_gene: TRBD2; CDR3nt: TGTGCCAGCAGCTTATTTAGCGGGTCTACAGATACGCAGTATTTT; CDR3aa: CASSLFSGSTDTQYF
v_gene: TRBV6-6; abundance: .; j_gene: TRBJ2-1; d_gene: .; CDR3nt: TGTGCCAGCAGTATCAGGTGGGAGCAGTTCTTC; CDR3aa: CASSIRWEQFF
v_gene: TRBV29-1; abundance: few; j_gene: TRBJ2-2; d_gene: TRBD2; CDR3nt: TGCGGAACCCTAGCGGGAGGGGGACTCACCGGGGAGCTGTTTTTT; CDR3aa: CGTLAGGGLTGELFF
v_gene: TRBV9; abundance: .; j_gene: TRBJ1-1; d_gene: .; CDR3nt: TGTGCCAGCAGCGAGACAGGCCACATGAACACTGAAGCTTTCTTT; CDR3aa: CASSETGHMNTEAFF
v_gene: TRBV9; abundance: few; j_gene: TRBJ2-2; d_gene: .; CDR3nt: TGTGCCAGCAGCCTCACAGGGTCCGGGGAGCTGTTTTTT; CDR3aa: CASSLTGSGELFF
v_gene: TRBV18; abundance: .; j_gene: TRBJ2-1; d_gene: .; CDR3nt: TGTGCCAGCTCACCCGGGGGGCTGGATGAGCAGTTCTTC; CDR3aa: CASSPGGLDEQFF
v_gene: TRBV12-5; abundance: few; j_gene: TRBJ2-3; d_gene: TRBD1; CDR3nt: TGTGCTAGTGGGGACAGGGGTTCAGATACGCAGTATTTT; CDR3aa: CASGDRGSDTQYF
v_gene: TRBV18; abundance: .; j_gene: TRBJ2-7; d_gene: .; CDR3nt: TGTGCCAGCTCACCGCGAACACAGTCCTACGAGCAGTACTTC; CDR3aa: CASSPRTQSYEQYF
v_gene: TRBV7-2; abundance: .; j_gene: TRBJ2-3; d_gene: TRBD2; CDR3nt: TGTGCCAGCAGCCTCCGACTAGCGGGAGGTTGGGATACGCAGTATTTT; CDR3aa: CASSLRLAGGWDTQYF
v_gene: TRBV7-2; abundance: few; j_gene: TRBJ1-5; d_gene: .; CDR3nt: TGTGCCAGCAGCTTAGCAGGTTATAGCAATCAGCCCCAGCATTTT; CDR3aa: CASSLAGYSNQPQHF
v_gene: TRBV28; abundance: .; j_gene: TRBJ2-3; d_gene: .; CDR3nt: TGTGCCAGCGTACAGGGTGATGTGATCACAGATACGCAGTATTTT; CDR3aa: CASVQGDVITDTQYF
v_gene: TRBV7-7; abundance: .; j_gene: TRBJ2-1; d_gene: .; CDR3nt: TGTGCCAGCAGCTTACGGGCAGAGGGGAGTGAGCAGTTCTTC; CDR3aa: CASSLRAEGSEQFF